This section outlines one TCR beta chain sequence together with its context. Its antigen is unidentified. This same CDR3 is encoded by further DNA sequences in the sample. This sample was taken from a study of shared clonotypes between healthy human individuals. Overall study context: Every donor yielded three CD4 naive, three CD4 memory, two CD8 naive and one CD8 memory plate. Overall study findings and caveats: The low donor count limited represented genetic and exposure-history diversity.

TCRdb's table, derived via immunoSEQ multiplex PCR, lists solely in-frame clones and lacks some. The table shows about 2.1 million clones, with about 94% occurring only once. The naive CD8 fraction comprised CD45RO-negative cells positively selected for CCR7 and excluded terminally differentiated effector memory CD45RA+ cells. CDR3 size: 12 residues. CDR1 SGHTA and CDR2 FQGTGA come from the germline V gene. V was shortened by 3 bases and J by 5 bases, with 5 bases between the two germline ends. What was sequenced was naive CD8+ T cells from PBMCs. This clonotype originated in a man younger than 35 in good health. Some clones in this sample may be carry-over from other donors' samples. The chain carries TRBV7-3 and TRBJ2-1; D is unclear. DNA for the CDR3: TGTGCCAGCAGCTTTGGAAACAATGAGCAGTTCTTC. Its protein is CASSFGNNEQFF.